Sequencing of this T cell receptor (beta chain) was carried out in a study of shared clonotypes between healthy human individuals. Study-wide results and caveats: Memory subsets generally showed lower estimated richness than naive subsets. Non-shared clonotypes showed lower generation probabilities than clonotypes common to all four donors.

TCRdb's copy holds only in-frame clones and misses some; the assay was immunoSEQ multiplex PCR. The sample includes about 2.3 million clones, over 85% of them seen just once. Trimming shortened V by 0 bases and J by 8 bases, and 10 bases separated the two germline ends. There are 13 residues in the CDR3. Germline V gene sequence: CDR1 SNHLY, CDR2 FYNNEI. This clone was observed a handful of times. Its antigen is as yet unknown. Source material: naive CD4+ T cells from PBMCs. Subset indicated: CD45RA+ positively selected. The sequence came from a young man in good health. Some clones in this sample may be carry-over from other donors' samples. The rearrangement uses TRBV2 and TRBJ1-2; unclear D gene. The CDR3 coding sequence is TGTGCCAGCAGTGAAGCAAGGATGGAAGGCTACACCTTC. Translated: CASSEARMEGYTF.